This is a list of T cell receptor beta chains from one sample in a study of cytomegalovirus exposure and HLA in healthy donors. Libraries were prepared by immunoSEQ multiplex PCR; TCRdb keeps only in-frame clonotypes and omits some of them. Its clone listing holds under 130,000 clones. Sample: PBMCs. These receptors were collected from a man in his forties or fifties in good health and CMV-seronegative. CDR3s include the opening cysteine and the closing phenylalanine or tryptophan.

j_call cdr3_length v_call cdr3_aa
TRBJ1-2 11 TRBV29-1 CSVDRAYGYTF
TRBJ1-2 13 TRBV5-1 CASSFGGLQGYTF
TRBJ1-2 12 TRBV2 CASEGGLFGYTF
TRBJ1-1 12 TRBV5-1 CASRIGGTEAFF
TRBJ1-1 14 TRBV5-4 CASSSPGTGRSAFF
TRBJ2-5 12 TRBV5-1 CASSREQETQYF
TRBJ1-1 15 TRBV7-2 CASSIWTGLNTEAFF
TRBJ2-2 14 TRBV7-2 CASSPRSGAGELFF
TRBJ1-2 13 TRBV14 CASSLYRGYGYTF
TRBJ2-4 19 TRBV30 CAWSPLSRTSVAAKNIQYF
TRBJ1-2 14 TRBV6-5 CASSYGTGSGGYTF
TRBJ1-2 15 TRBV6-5 CASSYSPDRNYGYTF
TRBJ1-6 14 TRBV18 CASSPGARDSPLHF
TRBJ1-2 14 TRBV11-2 CASSAVGGGNGYTF
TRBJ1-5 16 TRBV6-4 CASNRPGLLSNQPQHF
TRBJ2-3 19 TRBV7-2 CASSLRGGISEQLTDTQYF
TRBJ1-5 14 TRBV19 CASSIRTANQPQHF
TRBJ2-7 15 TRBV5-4 CASSFIGGNTYEQYF
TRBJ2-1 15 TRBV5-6 CASSLSGVLGNEQFF
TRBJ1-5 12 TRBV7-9 CASSVTSQPQHF
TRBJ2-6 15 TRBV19 CASGTGNSGANVLTF
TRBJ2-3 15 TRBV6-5 CASSWGRSGTDTQYF
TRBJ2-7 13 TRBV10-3 CAISTTLTYEQYF
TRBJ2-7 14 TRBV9 CASSITSGPYEQYF
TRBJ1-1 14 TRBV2 CASSATRTNTEAFF
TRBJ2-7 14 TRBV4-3 CASSQDLARSEQYF
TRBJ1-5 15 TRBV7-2 CASSLVLTGKQPQHF
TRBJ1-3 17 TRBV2 CASSQRGGQSSGNTIYF
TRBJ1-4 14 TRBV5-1 CASSLGVVDEKLFF
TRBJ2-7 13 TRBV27 CASSFYRGYEQYF
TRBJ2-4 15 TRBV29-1 CSVGLRQGGFNIQYF
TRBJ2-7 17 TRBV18 CASSPVSGGLSSYEQYF
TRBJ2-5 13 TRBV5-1 CASSLYRGETQYF
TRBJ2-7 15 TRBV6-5 CASSPAGTGVYEQYF
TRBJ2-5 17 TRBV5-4 CASSPGTALITQETQYF
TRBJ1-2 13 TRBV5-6 CASSYTGAHGYTF
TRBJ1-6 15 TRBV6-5 CASSPLTGFNSPLHF
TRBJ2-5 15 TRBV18 CASSPGTPPQETQYF
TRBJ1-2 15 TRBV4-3 CASSQDLSSGYGYTF